This T cell receptor (beta chain) was profiled in a study of T cells in Graves' hyperthyroidism and ophthalmopathy. General study findings and limits: A median around 6 months before onset, the model predicted ophthalmopathy. Most expanded thyroid clonotypes above 0.001 recurred in blood.

Amplification yielded TCR beta CDR3 regions, with RNA transcripts as the source. The HTBI primer set served for first-round RT-PCR of the TCR CDR3. In TCRdb, the multiplex PCR reads were re-called with MiXCR into one record per CDR3 protein. Among some 600,000 distinct CDR3 sequences, approximately 15% were seen once, and the ten largest hold 5.8%. When hyperthyroidism was first diagnosed, the blood sample was taken, preceding any ophthalmopathy symptoms. The sample holds many counts of this clonotype. The antigen remains undetermined. The CDR3 covers 16 residues. The germline V gene encodes CDR1 MNHEY and CDR2 SMNVEV (reference sequence). With 4 bases removed from V and 0 bases from J, the gap between germline ends came to 13 bases.

The chain has TRBV27 and TRBJ2-4; D ambiguous. This TCR was recovered from a woman aged 25 to 39 with Graves' hyperthyroidism that later progressed to Graves' ophthalmopathy. Sequenced input: blood. The CDR3, as DNA: TGTGCCAGCAGTTCCATCCAGGTGCCAGCCAAAAACATTCAGTACTTC. Protein sequence: CASSSIQVPAKNIQYF.